This T cell receptor beta chain emerged from a study of T cells in localized non-small cell lung cancer. The study, taken as a whole, reports: The appearance of a median approximately 57 of the top 100 tumor clones was seen in adjacent lung. Longer overall survival accompanied higher blood T cell density. Among the tissues sampled, uninvolved adjacent lung had the highest T cell clonality, above tumor.

The assay was immunoSEQ multiplex PCR, and TCRdb's table has in-frame clones only and misses some. Among more than 100,000 clones listed, about 90% were seen once. Comments on this clone: What it binds is not known.

CDR1 and CDR2 (germline): SGHRS, YFSETQ. The V gene lost 4 bases and the J gene lost 7 bases, with 17 bases spanning the gap. The CDR3 has 14 amino acids. The specimen was peripheral blood, collected before any cancer treatment. The TCR sequence derives from a female donor aged 60 or older with stage I lung adenocarcinoma. The V and J genes are TRBV5-1 and TRBJ1-2; tentative D call: TRBD1 (5 bases). CDR3 sequence: CASSLGSGEGGYTF. The CDR3 region has the DNA TGCGCCAGCAGCCTAGGTTCGGGGGAAGGTGGCTACACCTTC.